A single sample is the source of the 22 T cell receptor beta chains below, sequenced in a study of T cell changes during pregnancy in multiple sclerosis. Method: immunoSEQ multiplex PCR; TCRdb's copy keeps in-frame clones and lacks some. The data hold around 40,000 clones, with roughly nine tenths observed a single time. Sequencing was performed on CD4+ T cells from peripheral blood mononuclear cells, taken in the third trimester of pregnancy. These receptor sequences come from a female donor in good health, enrolled as a control in a pregnancy study.

V is TRBV10-3 and J is TRBJ2-3, with D perhaps matching TRBD2 (5 bases). Germline V gene lookup returns CDR1 ENHRY and CDR2 SYGVKD. V was pared by 0 bases and J by 3 bases, with 10 bases between. The CDR3 totals 15 residues. The CDR3 nucleotides are TGTGCCATCAGTGAGTCTTTGACGGGAACAGATACGCAGTATTTT. Translating it yields CAISESLTGTDTQYF.

CDR3 DNA: TGTGCCAGCAGCTTGGGGACTAGCGGGGGGAGCGGCGAGCAGTACTTC. Translated: CASSLGTSGGSGEQYF. This chain joins TRBV11-1 and TRBJ2-7; 15 nucleotides match TRBD2. V shed 3 bases and J 6 bases; nucleotides not matched to a gene: 6. This CDR3 region has 16 residues. Germline V CDR1 and CDR2: SGHAT, FQDESV (reference sequence).

The chain links TRBV5-5 to TRBJ1-2, with D possibly TRBD1 on 5 matching bases. This CDR3 region has 14 residues. Trimming removed 4 bases at V and 1 base at J, with 11 bases between. Germline V gene sequence: CDR1 SGHKS, CDR2 YYEKEE (reference sequence). The CDR3 sequence: CASSRTGLNYGYTF. The CDR3 coding sequence is TGTGCCAGCAGCCGAACAGGCCTTAACTATGGCTACACCTTC.

This clone appeared a few times. The V and J genes are TRBV5-1 and TRBJ2-6; 7 bases match TRBD1. Germline CDR1 SGHRS, CDR2 YFSETQ. This CDR3 region has 14 residues. V dropped 1 base and J dropped 8; count of bases not matched to a gene: 3. CDR3 DNA: TGCGCCAGCAGCTTGACAGGGGAGACCAACGTCCTGACTTTC. Translating gives CASSLTGETNVLTF. The complete variable domain, with remaining parts taken from reference TRBV5-1 and TRBJ2-6, reads KAGVTQTPRYLIKTRGQQVTLSCSPISGHRSVSWYQQTPGQGLQFLFEYFSETQRNKGNFPGRFSGRQFSNSRSEMNVSTLELGDSALYLCASSLTGETNVLTFGAGSRLTVL.

The J gene is TRBJ2-1, the V gene TRBV19, with TRBD2 matching over 12 bases. The germline V gene encodes CDR1 LNHDA and CDR2 SQIVND (reference sequence). CDR3 length equals 17 residues. Trimming took 6 bases from V and 4 from J; bases not matched to a gene: 10. The CDR3 bases are TGTGCCAGTAGACCAGATCTAGCGGGAGGGAGTTACAATGAGCAGTTCTTC. It is translated as CASRPDLAGGSYNEQFF.

J is TRBJ1-5 and V is TRBV6-5; 8 bases match TRBD1. The V gene end was trimmed by 6 bases and the J gene end by 7 bases; junction bases not matched to a gene: 8. In germline, CDR1 is MNHEY, CDR2 SVGAGI. CDR3 length: 14 residues. The CDR3 loop reads CASSPSDRGQPQHF. The DNA of the CDR3 is TGTGCCAGCAGCCCTTCCGACAGGGGACAGCCCCAGCATTTT.

The gene calls are TRBV2 and TRBJ2-2; D gene ambiguous. V shed 7 bases and J shed 7 bases, with 10 bases lying between them. The CDR3 loop spans 12 amino acids. Germline-derived CDR1 and CDR2 are SNHLY and FYNNEI. Here the CDR3 reads CASIPSVGELFF. In DNA form, the CDR3 reads TGTGCCAGCATTCCGTCAGTCGGGGAGCTGTTTTTT.

This clone came up once. The rearrangement joins TRBV4-2 to TRBJ1-2, with 8 bases that match TRBD1. With 3 bases clipped from V and 5 bases from J, the junction kept 5 bases outside the gene matches. The CDR3 has 14 amino acids. Germline V gene sequence: CDR1 LGHNA, CDR2 YNFKEQ. The CDR3 reads CASSQGTGQYGYTF. As DNA, the CDR3 is TGTGCCAGCAGCCAGGGGACAGGACAGTATGGCTACACCTTC.

This clone was seen more than once but under ten times. The chain carries TRBV5-1 and TRBJ2-1; 7 positions agree with TRBD2. CDR3 length equals 17 residues. The germline V gene encodes CDR1 SGHRS and CDR2 YFSETQ. V shed 4 bases, J shed 2 bases, and the junction held 12 bases outside the gene matches. In DNA, the CDR3 is TGCGCCAGCAGCCCGGCGAGCGGGGTAACCACCTACAATGAGCAGTTCTTC. Translation gives CASSPASGVTTYNEQFF.

The chain joins TRBV7-2 to TRBJ2-7; TRBD1 matches at 9 bases. The CDR3 is 14 residues long. Germline CDR1 and CDR2: SGHTA and FQGNSA. Trimming removed 2 bases from V and 13 bases from J; junction bases left unmatched: 12. The CDR3 here is CASSLLGTGSLQYF. The CDR3 nucleotides read TGTGCCAGCAGCTTATTGGGGACAGGGAGCCTCCAATACTTC.

This chain uses TRBV7-2 with TRBJ1-2, with TRBD1 matching 8 bases. Trimming cost V 5 bases and J 3 bases; bases outside gene matches: 11. CDR3 size: 16 residues. Germline CDR1 SGHTA, CDR2 FQGNSA. The CDR3 here is CASSRSTGDNHYGYTF. Here the CDR3 DNA reads TGTGCCAGCAGCCGATCGACAGGGGACAATCACTATGGCTACACCTTC.

V gene TRBV27 combines with J gene TRBJ2-1; 10 bases are shared with TRBD2. V dropped 0 bases and J dropped 9; count of bases not matched to a gene: 11. Germline V gene data show CDR1 as MNHEY and CDR2 as SMNVEV (reference sequence). The CDR3 runs 17 residues. The CDR3 DNA reads as TGTGCCAGCAGTTTATCGTGGGGGGCTAGCGGGAGAATTGAGCAGTTCTTC. Protein sequence: CASSLSWGASGRIEQFF.

This sequence joins TRBV5-1 and TRBJ2-5; 7 positions match TRBD1. This CDR3 has 13 residues. The V gene's germline CDR1 is SGHRS and CDR2 YFSETQ. J lost 4 bases, V lost 4 bases, and 4 bases had no gene match. The CDR3 region is CASSQQGTETQYF. The CDR3 DNA reads TGCGCCAGCAGCCAACAGGGGACAGAGACCCAGTACTTC.

This chain joins TRBV6-4 and TRBJ2-1; 11 nucleotides line up with TRBD2. CDR3 length: 14 residues. V shed 3 bases and J 6 bases; nucleotides not matched to a gene: 1. The germline V gene encodes CDR1 MRHNA and CDR2 SNTAGT. CDR3 coding DNA: TGTGCCAGCAGTGATACTAGCGGGGGCAATGAGCAGTTCTTC. Translation: CASSDTSGGNEQFF.

This clone was seen only once. This sequence joins TRBV4-3 and TRBJ2-5, with TRBD2 identical over 8 bases. CDR3 length: 16 residues. CDR1 is LGHNA, CDR2 YSLEER, per germline. The V and J ends lost 1 base and 5 bases, in that order; junction bases with no gene match: 9. The CDR3 coding sequence is TGCGCCAGCAGCCAAGGAGGGATCGCTAGCGGGGAGACCCAGTACTTC. It is translated as CASSQGGIASGETQYF.

The gene calls are TRBV28 and TRBJ1-5, with 7 positions matching TRBD1. CDR1 and CDR2 (germline): MDHEN, SYDVKM. This CDR3 comprises 16 residues. V lost 1 base to trimming and J lost 5 bases; unmatched junction nucleotides: 8. In DNA, the CDR3 is TGTGCCAGCAGTTTATTGAGACAGGGAAGGGATCAGCCCCAGCATTTT. It translates to CASSLLRQGRDQPQHF.

The chain carries TRBV6-5 and TRBJ1-2; D possibly corresponds to TRBD1 (6 bases). Per the germline V gene, CDR1 is MNHEY and CDR2 is SVGAGI. The CDR3 is 13 amino acids. V lost 5 bases to trimming and J lost 4 bases, with 11 bases between them. CDR3 DNA sequence: TGTGCCAGCAGTCCCCAAGGGGGCTATGGCTACACCTTC. Encoded protein: CASSPQGGYGYTF.

The rearrangement joins TRBV28 to TRBJ1-1; TRBD1 matches at 7 bases. The V gene's germline CDR1 is MDHEN and CDR2 SYDVKM. Germline trimming cut 6 bases from V and 0 bases from J; bases unmatched to any gene: 4. This CDR3 has 14 amino acids. This CDR3 reads CASRTTGLNTEAFF. CDR3 nucleotide sequence: TGTGCCAGCAGAACGACAGGGTTGAACACTGAAGCTTTCTTT.

The V call is TRBV7-9, the J call TRBJ1-4; the D is unclear. Germline V CDR1 and CDR2: SEHNR, FQNEAQ (reference sequence). V shed 3 bases and J shed 3 bases, with 8 bases lying between them. This CDR3 has 14 amino acids. The CDR3 region has the DNA TGTGCCAGCAGCTTCCGGGGTTCTAATGAAAAACTGTTTTTT. It translates to CASSFRGSNEKLFF.

This chain links TRBV10-3 with TRBJ2-1; 11 bases fit TRBD2. The CDR3 sequence is 17 residues long. Germline CDR1 and CDR2: ENHRY and SYGVKD. The V gene end was trimmed by 0 bases and the J gene end by 4 bases; junction bases not matched to a gene: 5. CDR3 amino acids: CAISESSGLAEYNEQFF. The CDR3 coding sequence is TGTGCCATCAGTGAGTCCTCGGGACTAGCGGAATACAATGAGCAGTTCTTC.

V gene TRBV7-2 combines with J gene TRBJ1-1, with 9 bases identical to TRBD1. CDR3 length equals 14 residues. Trimming cost V 4 bases and J 6 bases; bases outside gene matches: 6. CDR1 is SGHTA, CDR2 FQGNSA, per germline. The CDR3 nucleotides are TGTGCCAGCAGCTCCCGGACAGGGGTCCCTGAAGCTTTCTTT. This codes for CASSSRTGVPEAFF. Together with reference TRBV7-2 and TRBJ1-1, the CDR3 gives the full variable domain: GAGVSQSPSNKVTEKGKDVELRCDPISGHTALYWYRQSLGQGLEFLIYFQGNSAPDKSGLPSDRFSAERTGGSVSTLTIQRTQQEDSAVYLCASSSRTGVPEAFFGQGTRLTVV.

The chain carries TRBV5-1 and TRBJ1-1; TRBD1 aligns across 8 bases. The CDR3 loop spans 18 amino acids. V lost 7 bases, J lost 0 bases, and 17 bases stayed unmatched. CDR1 and CDR2 (germline): SGHRS, YFSETQ. CDR3 nucleotides: TGCGCCAGCCGACCACTACAGGGGGGAAAGACCATGAACACTGAAGCTTTCTTT. Translated, it gives CASRPLQGGKTMNTEAFF.